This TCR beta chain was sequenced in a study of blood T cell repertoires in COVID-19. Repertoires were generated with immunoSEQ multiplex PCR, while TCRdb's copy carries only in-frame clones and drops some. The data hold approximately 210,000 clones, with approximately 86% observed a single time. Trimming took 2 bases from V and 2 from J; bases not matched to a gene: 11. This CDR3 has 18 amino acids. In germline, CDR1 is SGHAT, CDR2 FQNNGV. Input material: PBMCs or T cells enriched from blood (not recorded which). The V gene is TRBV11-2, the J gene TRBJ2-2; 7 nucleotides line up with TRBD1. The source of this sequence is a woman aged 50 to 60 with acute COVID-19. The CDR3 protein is CASSLRIPQGVNTGELFF. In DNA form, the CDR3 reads TGTGCCAGCAGCTTAAGGATCCCCCAGGGGGTAAACACCGGGGAGCTGTTTTTT.